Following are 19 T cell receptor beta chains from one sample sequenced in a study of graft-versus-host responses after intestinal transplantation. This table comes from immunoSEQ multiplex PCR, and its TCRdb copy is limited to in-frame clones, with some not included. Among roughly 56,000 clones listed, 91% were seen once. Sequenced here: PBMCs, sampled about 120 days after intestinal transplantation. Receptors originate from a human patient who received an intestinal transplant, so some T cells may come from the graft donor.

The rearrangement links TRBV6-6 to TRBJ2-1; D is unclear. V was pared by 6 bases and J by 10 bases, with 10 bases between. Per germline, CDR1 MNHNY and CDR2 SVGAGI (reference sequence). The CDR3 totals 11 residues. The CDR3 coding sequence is TGTGCCAGCAGCCGGAGTCAAGAGCAGTTCTTC. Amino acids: CASSRSQEQFF.

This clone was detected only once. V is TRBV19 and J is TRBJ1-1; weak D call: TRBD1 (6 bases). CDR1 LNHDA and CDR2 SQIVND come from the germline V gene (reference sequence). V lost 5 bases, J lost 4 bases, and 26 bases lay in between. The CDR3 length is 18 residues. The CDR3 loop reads CASSSGVGGRRGSTEAFF. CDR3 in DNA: TGTGCCAGTAGTTCAGGGGTAGGGGGGCGCAGGGGCAGCACTGAAGCTTTCTTT.

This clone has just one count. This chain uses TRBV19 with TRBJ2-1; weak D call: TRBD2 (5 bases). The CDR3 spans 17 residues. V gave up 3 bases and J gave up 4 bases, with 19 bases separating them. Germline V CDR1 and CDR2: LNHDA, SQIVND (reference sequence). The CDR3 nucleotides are TGTGCCAGTAGTATTGGGTCCGGGAAATTAAGATACAATGAGCAGTTCTTC. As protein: CASSIGSGKLRYNEQFF.

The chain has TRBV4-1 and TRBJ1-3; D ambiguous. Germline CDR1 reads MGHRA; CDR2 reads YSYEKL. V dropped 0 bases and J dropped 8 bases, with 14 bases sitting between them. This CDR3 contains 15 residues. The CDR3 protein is CASSQEGSQYYTIYF. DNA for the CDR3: TGCGCCAGCAGCCAAGAAGGATCCCAATACTACACCATATATTTT.

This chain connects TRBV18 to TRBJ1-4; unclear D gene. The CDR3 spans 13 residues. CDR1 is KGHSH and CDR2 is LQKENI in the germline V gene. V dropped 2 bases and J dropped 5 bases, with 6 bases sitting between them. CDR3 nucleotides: TGTGCCAGCTCACCAAGCGGGAATGAAAAACTGTTTTTT. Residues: CASSPSGNEKLFF.

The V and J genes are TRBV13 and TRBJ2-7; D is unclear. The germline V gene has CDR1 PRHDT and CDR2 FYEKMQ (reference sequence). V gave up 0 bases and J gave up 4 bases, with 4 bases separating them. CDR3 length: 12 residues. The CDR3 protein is CASSLGLYEQYF. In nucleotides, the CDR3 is TGTGCCAGCAGCTTAGGCCTGTACGAGCAGTACTTC.

The DNA for the CDR3 is TGTGCCAGCAGTTTAGCGGGGGGAGAGACCCAGTACTTC. Its protein is CASSLAGGETQYF. The rearrangement links TRBV27 to TRBJ2-5; 8 bases are a match to TRBD2. V trimming: 2 bases; J trimming: 4 bases; junction bases outside the gene matches: 0. This CDR3 region has 13 residues. Germline loops: CDR1 MNHEY, CDR2 SMNVEV (reference sequence).

CDR3: CASSLEWDYNEQFF. The DNA of the CDR3 is TGTGCCAGCAGCTTAGAGTGGGACTACAATGAGCAGTTCTTC. The chain recombines TRBV7-9 with TRBJ2-1; no clear D. This CDR3 is 14 amino acids long. Germline V gene sequence: CDR1 SEHNR, CDR2 FQNEAQ (reference sequence). The V gene lost 1 base and the J gene lost 3 bases, with 7 bases spanning the gap.

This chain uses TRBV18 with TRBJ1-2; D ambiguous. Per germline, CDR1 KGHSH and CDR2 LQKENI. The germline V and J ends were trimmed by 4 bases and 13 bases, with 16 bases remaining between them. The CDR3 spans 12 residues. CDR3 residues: CASSRTTQDPTF. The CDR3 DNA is TGTGCCAGCTCACGAACGACCCAGGATCCCACCTTC. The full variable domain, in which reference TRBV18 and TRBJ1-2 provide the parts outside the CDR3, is NAGVMQNPRHLVRRRGQEARLRCSPMKGHSHVYWYRQLPEEGLKFMVYLQKENIIDESGMPKERFSAEFPKEGPSILRIQQVVRGDSAAYFCASSRTTQDPTFGSGTRLTVV.

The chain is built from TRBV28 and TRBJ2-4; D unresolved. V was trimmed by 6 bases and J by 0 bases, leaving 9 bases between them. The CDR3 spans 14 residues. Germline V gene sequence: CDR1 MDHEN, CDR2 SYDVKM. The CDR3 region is CASRALLAKNIQYF. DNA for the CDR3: TGTGCCAGCAGGGCATTACTAGCCAAAAACATTCAGTACTTC.

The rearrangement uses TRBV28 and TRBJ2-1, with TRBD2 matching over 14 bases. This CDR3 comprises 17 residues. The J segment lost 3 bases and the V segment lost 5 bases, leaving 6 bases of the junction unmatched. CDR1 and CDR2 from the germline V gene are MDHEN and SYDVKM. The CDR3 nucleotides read TGTGCCAGCAGTCCGACTAGCGGGGGGGCTTACTACAATGAGCAGTTCTTC. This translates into CASSPTSGGAYYNEQFF.

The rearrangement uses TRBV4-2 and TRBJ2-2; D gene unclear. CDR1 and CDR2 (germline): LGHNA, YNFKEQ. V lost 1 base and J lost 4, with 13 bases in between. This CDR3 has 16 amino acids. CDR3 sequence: CASSQVEAVRTGELFF. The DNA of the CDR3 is TGTGCCAGCAGCCAAGTAGAGGCCGTTCGCACCGGGGAGCTGTTTTTT.

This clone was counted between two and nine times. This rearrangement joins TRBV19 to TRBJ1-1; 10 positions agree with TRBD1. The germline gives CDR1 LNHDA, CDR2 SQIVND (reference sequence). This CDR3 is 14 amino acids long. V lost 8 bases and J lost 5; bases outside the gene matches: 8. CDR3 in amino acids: CASRDRGRWTEAFF. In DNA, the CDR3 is TGTGCCAGTCGGGACAGGGGACGTTGGACTGAAGCTTTCTTT. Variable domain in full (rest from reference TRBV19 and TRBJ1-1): DGGITQSPKYLFRKEGQNVTLSCEQNLNHDAMYWYRQDPGQGLRLIYYSQIVNDFQKGDIAEGYSVSREKKESFPLTVTSAQKNPTAFYLCASRDRGRWTEAFFGQGTRLTVV.

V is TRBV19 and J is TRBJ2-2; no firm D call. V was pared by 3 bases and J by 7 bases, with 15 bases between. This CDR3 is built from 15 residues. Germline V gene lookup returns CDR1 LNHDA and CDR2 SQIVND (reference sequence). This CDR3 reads CASSMYNSRGGELFF. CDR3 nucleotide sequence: TGTGCCAGTAGTATGTATAATAGCCGCGGCGGGGAGCTGTTTTTT. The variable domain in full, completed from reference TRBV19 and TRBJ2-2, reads DGGITQSPKYLFRKEGQNVTLSCEQNLNHDAMYWYRQDPGQGLRLIYYSQIVNDFQKGDIAEGYSVSREKKESFPLTVTSAQKNPTAFYLCASSMYNSRGGELFFGEGSRLTVL.

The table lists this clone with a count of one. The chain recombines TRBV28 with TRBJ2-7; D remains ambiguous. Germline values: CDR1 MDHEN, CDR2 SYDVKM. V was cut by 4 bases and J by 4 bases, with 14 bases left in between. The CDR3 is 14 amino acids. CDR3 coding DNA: TGTGCCAGCAGTTGGATCAGCCCAGATTACGAGCAGTACTTC. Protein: CASSWISPDYEQYF. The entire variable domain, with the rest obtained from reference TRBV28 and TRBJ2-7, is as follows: DVKVTQSSRYLVKRTGEKVFLECVQDMDHENMFWYRQDPGLGLRLIYFSYDVKMKEKGDIPEGYSVSREKKERFSLILESASTNQTSMYLCASSWISPDYEQYFGPGTRLTVT.

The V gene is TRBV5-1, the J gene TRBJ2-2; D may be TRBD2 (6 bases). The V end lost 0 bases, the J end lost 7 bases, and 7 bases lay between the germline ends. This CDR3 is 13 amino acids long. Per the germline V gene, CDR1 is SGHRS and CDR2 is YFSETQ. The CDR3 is CASSLAGVGELFF. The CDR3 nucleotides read TGCGCCAGCAGCTTGGCGGGAGTCGGGGAGCTGTTTTTT.

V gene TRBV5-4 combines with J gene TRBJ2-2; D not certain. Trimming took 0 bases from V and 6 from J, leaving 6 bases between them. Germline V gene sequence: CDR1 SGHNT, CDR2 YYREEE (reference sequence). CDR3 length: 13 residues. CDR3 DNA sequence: TGTGCCAGCAGCTTGGGGTATTCCGGGGAGCTGTTTTTT. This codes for CASSLGYSGELFF.

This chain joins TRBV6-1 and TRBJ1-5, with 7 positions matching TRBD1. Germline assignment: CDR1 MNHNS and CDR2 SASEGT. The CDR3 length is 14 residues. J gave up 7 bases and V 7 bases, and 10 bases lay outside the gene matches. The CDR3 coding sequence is TGTGCCAGCATCTTCAGGGGGTCGGGACAGCCCCAGCATTTT. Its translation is CASIFRGSGQPQHF.

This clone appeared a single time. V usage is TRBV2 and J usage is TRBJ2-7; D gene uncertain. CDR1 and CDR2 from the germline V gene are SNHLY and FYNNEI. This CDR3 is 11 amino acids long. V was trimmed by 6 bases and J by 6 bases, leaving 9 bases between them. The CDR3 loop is CASSLLGEQYF. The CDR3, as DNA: TGTGCCAGCAGCCTATTGGGCGAGCAGTACTTC.